A single sample is the source of the 11 T cell receptor beta chains below, sequenced in a study of blood T cells in healthy people across ages. Alongside a J-beta primer mix, a sample-barcoded 5' primer served in a second PCR lasting roughly 6 to 12 cycles. One entry per CDR3 protein results from TCRdb running MiXCR on the 5' RACE reads. The repertoire includes 650,000 or so distinct CDR3 sequences, 52% of them detected once, and roughly 13% sits in the top ten. The sequencing sample was made of blood. Receptors were obtained from a woman aged 80 or over in good health.

This rearrangement joins TRBV20-1 to TRBJ2-1; TRBD2 is a possible D gene (5 bases). Germline lookup yields CDR1 DFQATT and CDR2 SNEGSKA (reference sequence). Trimming removed 3 bases at V and 12 bases at J, with 12 bases between. CDR3 length equals 11 residues. The chain's CDR3 is CSARIDYPQFF. Written as DNA, the CDR3 is TGCAGTGCTAGGATCGACTACCCGCAGTTCTTC.

The chain carries TRBV29-1 and TRBJ1-5; the D is unclear. The germline CDR1 and CDR2 sequences are SQVTM and ANQGSEA. This CDR3 comprises 13 residues. Trimming took off 3 bases at V and 4 bases at J, with 10 bases between the two ends. The CDR3 DNA sequence: TGCAGCGTTGAGGGCGGGATTAATCAGCCCCAGCATTTT. This sequence encodes CSVEGGINQPQHF.

The V and J genes are TRBV7-9 and TRBJ1-5; 7 bases are shared with TRBD1. Losses at the gene ends were 5 bases for V and 2 bases for J; bases not matched to a gene: 9. The CDR3 totals 16 residues. Germline V lookup: CDR1 SEHNR, CDR2 FQNEAQ (reference sequence). CDR3 sequence reads: CASSPDGTVGNQPQHF. In nucleotides, the CDR3 is TGTGCCAGCAGCCCGGACGGGACAGTGGGCAATCAGCCCCAGCATTTT.

V and J are TRBV20-1 and TRBJ1-4; no firm D call. The CDR3 contains 13 residues. CDR1 and CDR2 (germline): DFQATT, SNEGSKA (reference sequence). V was shortened by 1 base and J by 8 bases, with 11 bases between the two germline ends. The CDR3 loop is CSARVTPGEKLFF. CDR3 DNA sequence: TGCAGTGCTAGAGTTACCCCTGGAGAAAAACTGTTTTTT.

The rearrangement links TRBV6-6 to TRBJ2-5, with D possibly matching TRBD1 (6 bases). In germline, CDR1 is MNHNY, CDR2 SVGAGI (reference sequence). The CDR3 is made up of 15 amino acids. This CDR3 is CAGRAEYRVQETQYF. DNA of the CDR3: TGTGCTGGCAGGGCTGAATACAGGGTCCAAGAGACCCAGTACTTC.

The V gene is TRBV9, the J gene TRBJ2-1; D is undetermined. The germline CDR1 and CDR2 sequences are SGDLS and YYNGEE. The CDR3 has 13 residues. V was pared by 0 bases and J by 6 bases, with 7 bases between. The chain's CDR3 is CASSVGIGNEQFF. In nucleotides, the CDR3 is TGTGCCAGCAGCGTAGGGATAGGCAATGAGCAGTTCTTC. Full variable domain (outside the CDR3, taken from reference TRBV9 and TRBJ2-1): DSGVTQTPKHLITATGQRVTLRCSPRSGDLSVYWYQQSLDQGLQFLIQYYNGEERAKGNILERFSAQQFPDLHSELNLSSLELGDSALYFCASSVGIGNEQFFGPGTRLTVL.

On this clonotype: With a much larger clone just one base away, this may be a read error. The chain is built from TRBV27 and TRBJ2-5; D might be TRBD1 (6 bases). CDR1 MNHEY and CDR2 SMNVEV come from the germline V gene (reference sequence). The CDR3 is 16 amino acids. The V end lost 6 bases, the J end lost 0 bases, and 17 bases lay between the germline ends. In nucleotides, the CDR3 is TGTGCCAGCAGGCTACAGGGCCGATCCTACCAAGAGACCCAGTACTTC. This sequence encodes CASRLQGRSYQETQYF.

This clonotype was observed a single time. V and J are TRBV20-1 and TRBJ2-7; no firm D call. Trimming pared 4 bases from V and 11 bases from J, leaving 12 bases between. The CDR3 loop spans 10 amino acids. Per germline, CDR1 DFQATT and CDR2 SNEGSKA (reference sequence). The CDR3 here is CSAKGPNEYF. Written as DNA, the CDR3 is TGCAGTGCTAAGGGCCCCAACGAGTACTTC.

The V and J genes are TRBV28 and TRBJ2-1; no clear D gene. The CDR3 has 15 amino acids. Germline V CDR1 and CDR2: MDHEN, SYDVKM. Trimming took 3 bases from V and 3 from J, leaving 12 bases between them. The CDR3 region is CASSFSGSNYNEQFF. The CDR3 DNA reads as TGTGCCAGCAGTTTCTCGGGTTCGAACTACAATGAGCAGTTCTTC.

This clonotype was observed a few times. This chain joins TRBV5-1 and TRBJ1-5, with TRBD1 identical over 10 bases. Germline V CDR1 and CDR2: SGHRS, YFSETQ. With V trimmed by 4 bases and J by 5 bases, 12 bases remained unmatched. The CDR3 spans 17 residues. In DNA, the CDR3 is TGCGCCAGCAGCCCCGGACAGGGGGTAAGGTTTGATCAGCCCCAGCATTTT. It codes for CASSPGQGVRFDQPQHF.

To note about this clonotype: A much larger clone lies one base from this, so it may be a read error. J is TRBJ1-6 and V is TRBV7-2; D remains unclear. The germline V and J ends were trimmed by 2 bases and 14 bases, with 10 bases remaining between them. The CDR3 length is 12 residues. CDR1 and CDR2 (germline): SGHTA, FQGNSA. The CDR3 protein is CASSLQVTALHF. DNA of the CDR3: TGTGCCAGCAGCTTACAGGTTACGGCCCTCCACTTT.